This T cell receptor beta chain came from a study of T cells in localized non-small cell lung cancer. Clones were sequenced by immunoSEQ multiplex PCR, and TCRdb holds only the in-frame ones, with some missing. The sample holds about 2,500 clones, less than 30% seen once. Study conclusions and caveats: There was higher T cell clonality in uninvolved adjacent lung than in tumor, and it was highest there.

V shed 1 base and J shed 0 bases, with 9 bases lying between them. CDR3 size: 16 residues. Germline V gene data show CDR1 as SGHNT and CDR2 as YENEEA. By its share, this clone is medium-sized. Its antigen is as yet unknown. V and J are TRBV11-3 and TRBJ1-4, with unresolved D. The source was normal lung tissue next to the tumor, collected before any cancer treatment. The receptor's source is a man aged 35 to 69 with stage II squamous cell lung carcinoma. The CDR3: CASSLGRGATNEKLFF. The DNA for the CDR3 is TGTGCCAGCAGCTTAGGCCGCGGGGCAACTAATGAAAAACTGTTTTTT.